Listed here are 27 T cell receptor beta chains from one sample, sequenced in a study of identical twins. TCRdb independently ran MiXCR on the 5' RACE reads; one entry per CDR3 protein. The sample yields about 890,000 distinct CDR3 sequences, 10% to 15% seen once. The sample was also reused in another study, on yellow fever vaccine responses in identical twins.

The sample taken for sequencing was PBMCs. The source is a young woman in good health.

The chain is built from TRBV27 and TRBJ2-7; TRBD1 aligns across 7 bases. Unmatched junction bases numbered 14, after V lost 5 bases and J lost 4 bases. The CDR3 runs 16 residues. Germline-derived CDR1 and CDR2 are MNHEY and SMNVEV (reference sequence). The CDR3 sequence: CASSPGQPGQTYEQYF. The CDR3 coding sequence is TGTGCCAGCAGTCCAGGACAACCGGGACAGACGTACGAGCAGTACTTC.

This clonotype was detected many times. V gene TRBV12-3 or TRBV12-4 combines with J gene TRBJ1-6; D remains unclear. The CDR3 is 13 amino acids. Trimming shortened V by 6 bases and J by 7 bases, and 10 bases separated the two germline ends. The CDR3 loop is CASSPNWNSPLHF. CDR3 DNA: TGTGCCAGCAGCCCCAATTGGAATTCACCCCTCCACTTT.

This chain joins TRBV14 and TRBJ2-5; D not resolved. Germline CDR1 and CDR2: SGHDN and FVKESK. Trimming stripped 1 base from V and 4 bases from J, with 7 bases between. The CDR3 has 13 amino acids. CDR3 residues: CASSQAVGETQYF. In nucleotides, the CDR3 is TGTGCCAGCAGCCAAGCGGTCGGAGAGACCCAGTACTTC.

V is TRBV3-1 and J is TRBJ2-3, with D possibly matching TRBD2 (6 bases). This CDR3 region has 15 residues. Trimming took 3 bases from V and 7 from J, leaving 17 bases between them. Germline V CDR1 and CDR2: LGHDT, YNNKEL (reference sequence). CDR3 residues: CASSHPGLIFYTQYF. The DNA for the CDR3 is TGTGCCAGCAGCCACCCGGGACTTATTTTTTATACGCAGTATTTT.

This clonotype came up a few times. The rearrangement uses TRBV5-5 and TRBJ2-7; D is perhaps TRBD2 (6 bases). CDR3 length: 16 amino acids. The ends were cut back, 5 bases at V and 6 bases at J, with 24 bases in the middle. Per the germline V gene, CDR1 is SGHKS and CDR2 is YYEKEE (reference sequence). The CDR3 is CASSYGAGLIGLEQYV. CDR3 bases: TGTGCCAGCAGTTACGGAGCGGGTCTCATCGGACTCGAGCAGTACGTC.

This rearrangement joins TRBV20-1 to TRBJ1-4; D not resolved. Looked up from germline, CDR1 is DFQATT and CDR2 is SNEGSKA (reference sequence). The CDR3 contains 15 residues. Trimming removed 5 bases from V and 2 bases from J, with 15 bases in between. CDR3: CSAPTPSATNEKLFF. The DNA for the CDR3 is TGCAGTGCTCCAACTCCGTCCGCTACTAATGAAAAACTGTTTTTT.

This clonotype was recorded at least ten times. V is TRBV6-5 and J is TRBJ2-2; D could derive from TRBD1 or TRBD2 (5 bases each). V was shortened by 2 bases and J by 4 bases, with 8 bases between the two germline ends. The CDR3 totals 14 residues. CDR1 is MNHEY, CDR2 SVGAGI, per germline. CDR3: CASSYTGTTGELFF. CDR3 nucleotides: TGTGCCAGCAGTTACACGGGGACCACCGGGGAGCTGTTTTTT.

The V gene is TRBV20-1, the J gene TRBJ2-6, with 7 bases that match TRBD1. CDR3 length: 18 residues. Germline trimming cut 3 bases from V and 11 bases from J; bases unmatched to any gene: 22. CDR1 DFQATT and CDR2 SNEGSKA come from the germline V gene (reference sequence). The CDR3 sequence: CSARRTGHLPRGLDVLTF. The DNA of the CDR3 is TGCAGTGCTAGGCGGACAGGACACCTCCCCCGCGGACTGGACGTCCTGACTTTC.

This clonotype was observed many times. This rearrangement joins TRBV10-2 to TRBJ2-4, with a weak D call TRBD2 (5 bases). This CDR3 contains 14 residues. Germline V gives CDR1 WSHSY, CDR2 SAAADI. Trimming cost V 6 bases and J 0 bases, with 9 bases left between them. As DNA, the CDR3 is TGCGCCAGCAGCTCCGGACTAGCCAAAAACATTCAGTACTTC. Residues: CASSSGLAKNIQYF.

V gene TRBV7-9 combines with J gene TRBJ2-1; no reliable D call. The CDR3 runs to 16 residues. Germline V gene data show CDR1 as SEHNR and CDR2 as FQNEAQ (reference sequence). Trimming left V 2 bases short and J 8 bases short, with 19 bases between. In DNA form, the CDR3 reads TGTGCCAGCAGCTTAATGACCAGAATATTAGGCGATGAGCAGTTCTTC. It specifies CASSLMTRILGDEQFF.

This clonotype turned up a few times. The CDR3: CAISLLESSYNEQFF. In nucleotides, the CDR3 is TGTGCCATCAGCCTACTAGAGAGCTCCTACAATGAGCAGTTCTTC. The chain joins TRBV10-3 to TRBJ2-1, with D possibly TRBD2 on 5 matching bases. This CDR3 has 15 amino acids. Germline CDR1 ENHRY, CDR2 SYGVKD. Trimming took off 6 bases at V and 0 bases at J, with 12 bases between the two ends.

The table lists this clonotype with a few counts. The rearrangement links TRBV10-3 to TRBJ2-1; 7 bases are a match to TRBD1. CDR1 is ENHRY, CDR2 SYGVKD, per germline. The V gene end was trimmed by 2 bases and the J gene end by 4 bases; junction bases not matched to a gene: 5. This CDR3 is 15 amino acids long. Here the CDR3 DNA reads TGTGCCATCAGTGAGACGGGACAGAAATACAATGAGCAGTTCTTC. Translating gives CAISETGQKYNEQFF.

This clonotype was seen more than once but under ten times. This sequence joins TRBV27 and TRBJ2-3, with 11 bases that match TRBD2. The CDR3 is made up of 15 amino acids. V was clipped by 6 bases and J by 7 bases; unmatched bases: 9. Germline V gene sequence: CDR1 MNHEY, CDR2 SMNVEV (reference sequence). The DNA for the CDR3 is TGTGCCAGCAGGGCCGGGACTAGCGGTGACAATACGCAGTATTTT. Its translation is CASRAGTSGDNTQYF.

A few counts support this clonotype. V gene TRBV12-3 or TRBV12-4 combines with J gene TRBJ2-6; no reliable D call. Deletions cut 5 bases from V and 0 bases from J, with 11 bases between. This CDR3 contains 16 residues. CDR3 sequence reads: CASSLHHYSGANVLTF. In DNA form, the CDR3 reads TGTGCCAGCAGTCTCCATCACTACTCTGGGGCCAACGTCCTGACTTTC.

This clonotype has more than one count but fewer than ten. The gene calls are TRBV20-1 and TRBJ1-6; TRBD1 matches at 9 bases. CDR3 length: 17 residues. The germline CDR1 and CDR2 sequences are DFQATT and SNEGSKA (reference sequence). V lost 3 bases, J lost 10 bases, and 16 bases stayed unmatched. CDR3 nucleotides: TGCAGTGCTAGGGATGGGTTACGGGACAGGGTTGACTCACCCCTCCACTTT. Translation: CSARDGLRDRVDSPLHF.

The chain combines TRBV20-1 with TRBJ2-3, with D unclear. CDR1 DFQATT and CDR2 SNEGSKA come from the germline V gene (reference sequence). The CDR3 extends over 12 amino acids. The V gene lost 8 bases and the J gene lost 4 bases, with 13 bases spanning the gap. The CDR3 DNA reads TGCAGTACCCCCGCCCGGGCAGATACGCAGTATTTT. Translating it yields CSTPARADTQYF.

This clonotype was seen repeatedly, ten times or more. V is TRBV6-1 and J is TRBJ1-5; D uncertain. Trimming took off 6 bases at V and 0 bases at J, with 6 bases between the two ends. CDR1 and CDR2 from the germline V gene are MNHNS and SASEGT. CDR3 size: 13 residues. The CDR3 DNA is TGTGCCAGCAGCATGGCTAGCAATCAGCCCCAGCATTTT. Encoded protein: CASSMASNQPQHF.

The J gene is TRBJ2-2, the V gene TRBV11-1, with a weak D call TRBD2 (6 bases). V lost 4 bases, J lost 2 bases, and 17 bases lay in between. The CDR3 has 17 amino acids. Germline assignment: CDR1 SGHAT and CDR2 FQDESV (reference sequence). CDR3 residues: CASSSPVGGSNTGELFF. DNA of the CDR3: TGTGCCAGCAGCTCCCCGGTAGGAGGGAGTAACACCGGGGAGCTGTTTTTT.

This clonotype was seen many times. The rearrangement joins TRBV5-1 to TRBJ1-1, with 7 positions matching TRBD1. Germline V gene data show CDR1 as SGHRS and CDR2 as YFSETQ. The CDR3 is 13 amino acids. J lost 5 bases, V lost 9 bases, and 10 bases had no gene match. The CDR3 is CATQQGDGTEAFF. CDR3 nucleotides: TGCGCCACCCAGCAGGGGGATGGGACTGAAGCTTTCTTT.

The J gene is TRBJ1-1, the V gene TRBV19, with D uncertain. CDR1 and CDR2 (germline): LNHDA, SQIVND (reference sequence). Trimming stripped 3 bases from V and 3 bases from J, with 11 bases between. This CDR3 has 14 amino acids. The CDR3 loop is CASSIGLGHTEAFF. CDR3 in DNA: TGTGCCAGTAGTATCGGGTTAGGACACACTGAAGCTTTCTTT.

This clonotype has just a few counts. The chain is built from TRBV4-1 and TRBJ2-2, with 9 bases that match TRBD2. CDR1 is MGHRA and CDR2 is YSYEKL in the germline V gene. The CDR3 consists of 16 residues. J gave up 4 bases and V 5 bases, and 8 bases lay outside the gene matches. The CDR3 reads CASSFRLAVLTGELFF. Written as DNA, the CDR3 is TGCGCCAGCAGCTTTAGACTAGCGGTACTCACCGGGGAGCTGTTTTTT.

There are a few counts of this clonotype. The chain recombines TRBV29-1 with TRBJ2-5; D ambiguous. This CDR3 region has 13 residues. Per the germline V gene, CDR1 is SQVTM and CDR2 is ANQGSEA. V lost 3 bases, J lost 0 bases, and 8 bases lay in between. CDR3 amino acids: CSVDSVYQETQYF. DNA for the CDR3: TGCAGCGTTGATTCGGTCTACCAAGAGACCCAGTACTTC.

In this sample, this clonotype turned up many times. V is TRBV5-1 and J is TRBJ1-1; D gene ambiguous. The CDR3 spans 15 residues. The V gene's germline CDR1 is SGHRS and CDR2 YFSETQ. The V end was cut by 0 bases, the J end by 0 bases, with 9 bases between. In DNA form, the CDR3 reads TGCGCCAGCAGCTTGGCCGCGGGGATGAACACTGAAGCTTTCTTT. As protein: CASSLAAGMNTEAFF.

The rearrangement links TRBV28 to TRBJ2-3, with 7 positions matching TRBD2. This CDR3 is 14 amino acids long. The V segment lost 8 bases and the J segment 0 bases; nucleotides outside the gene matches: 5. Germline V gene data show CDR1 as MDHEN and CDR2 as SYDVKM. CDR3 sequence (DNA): TGTGCCAGCCAGAGACTAGCCAGCACAGATACGCAGTATTTT. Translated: CASQRLASTDTQYF. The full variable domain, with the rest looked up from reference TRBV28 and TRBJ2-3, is DVKVTQSSRYLVKRTGEKVFLECVQDMDHENMFWYRQDPGLGLRLIYFSYDVKMKEKGDIPEGYSVSREKKERFSLILESASTNQTSMYLCASQRLASTDTQYFGPGTRLTVL.

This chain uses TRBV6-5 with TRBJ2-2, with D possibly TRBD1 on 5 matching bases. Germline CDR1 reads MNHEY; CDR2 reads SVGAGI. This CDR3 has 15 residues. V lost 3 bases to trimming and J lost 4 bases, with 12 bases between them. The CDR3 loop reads CASSYDRPSTGELFF. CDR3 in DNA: TGTGCCAGCAGTTATGACAGACCCAGCACCGGGGAGCTGTTTTTT.

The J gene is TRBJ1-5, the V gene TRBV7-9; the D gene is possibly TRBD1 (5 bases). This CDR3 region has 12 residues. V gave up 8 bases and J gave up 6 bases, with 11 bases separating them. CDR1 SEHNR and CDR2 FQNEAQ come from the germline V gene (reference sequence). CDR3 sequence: CASSWGIQPQHF. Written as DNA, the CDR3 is TGTGCCAGCTCATGGGGGATTCAGCCCCAGCATTTT.

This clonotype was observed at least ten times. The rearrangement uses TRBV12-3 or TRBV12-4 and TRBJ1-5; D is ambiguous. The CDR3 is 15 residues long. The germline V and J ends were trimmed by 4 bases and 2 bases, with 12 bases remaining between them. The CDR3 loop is CASSSSDGRNQPQHF. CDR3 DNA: TGTGCCAGCAGTTCATCGGACGGACGCAATCAGCCCCAGCATTTT.